Sequencing of this TCR beta chain was carried out in a study of monozygotic twins with inflammatory bowel disease (dated by TCRdb to between 2018 and 2020). Study-level background: The full study comprised around 28 monozygotic twin pairs: nine German pairs (four IBD-concordant, five IBD-discordant) and 19 IBD-discordant Danish pairs. The search for disease-associated traits relied mainly on comparing IBD patients with their genetically identical healthy co-twins within discordant pairs. Each individual had, on average, about 151 000 unique TCRalpha sequences and 181 000 unique TCRbeta sequences available for analysis.

Comment on this clonotype: Its antigen is not yet known.

According to the germline V gene (reference sequence), CDR1 reads DFQATT and CDR2 reads SNEGSKA. Including cysteine and phenylalanine, the CDR3 has 17 amino acids. The entry carries no DNA sequence. A roughly 2.7 ml peripheral blood sample was drawn into PAXgene tubes per donor and stored at -80°C. Without any T cell sorting, total RNA was extracted from whole blood using the PAXgene blood miRNA kit on an automated QIAcube. Peripheral blood from monozygotic twin pairs, either concordant or discordant for inflammatory bowel disease, underwent deep TCRalpha and TCRbeta repertoire profiling that used unique molecular barcoding. For every twin pair, smoking habits were documented, and each individual was categorised as a current, former or never smoker. The receptor library was made with 5' RACE. Preparation of each TCR library used 3,500 to 4,500 ng of total RNA. For each sample, cDNA was synthesized in eight separate reactions using SMARTScribe reverse transcriptase. During cDNA synthesis, template switching introduced unique molecular identifiers that contained a 6-nucleotide sample barcode. TCRalpha and TCRbeta cDNA was amplified by two nested PCRs of about 15 and 9 cycles, with bead purification after each PCR. Before amplification, the cDNA was treated with uracil DNA-glycosylase and purified using the QIAquick PCR purification kit. The second PCR was the step at which Illumina TruSeq-compatible adapters and sample-specific barcodes were added. TapeStation and Qubit were used to check library quality and concentration, and 5 ng of each library went into the pool. Pooled libraries were sequenced on an Illumina HiSeq2500 single-index Rapid Run with 2 x 100 bp reads and custom sequencing primers. In the source study's methods: MiGEC version 1.2.6 was used for UMI-based consensus assembly to correct PCR and sequencing errors. MiXCR version 2.1.1 was used to carry out V(D)J alignment, clonotype assembly and CDR3 extraction. To normalise gene usage, clonotype sharing and MAIT/NKT TCR abundance, the analysis used the top 1000, 10 000 and 20 000 clonotypes per sample. Diversity was computed as the inverse Simpson index with the vegan R package after downsampling to 27 000 UMIs. Paired Mann-Whitney U tests on discordant twin pairs were used, with Benjamini-Hochberg multiple-testing correction. TCRdb reprocessed the reads into one record per CDR3 protein sequence, lacking DNA. TCRdb assigned the V and J calls; the authors' analysis was not used. For this sample, the table gives about 380,000 distinct CDR3 sequences. 2.6% of the sample is held by the ten biggest clonotypes.

General findings and caveats noted by the study authors: Repertoire similarity did not differ between concordant and discordant twins, which could be due to limited statistical power. No single strong signal or clonotype linked to IBD turned up in the results, so the idea that one exists was not supported. Because patients received different immunosuppressive treatments, the repertoires may have picked up extra background noise and variability between individuals. IBD patients shared fewer clonotypes with other individuals than healthy twins did, most markedly in patients showing signs of disease activity. TCRbeta repertoire diversity, by inverse Simpson index, was decreased in IBD patients compared with their healthy co-twins. The analysis was unable to tell different T cell subtypes apart.

The receptor chain draws on TRBV20-1 and TRBJ2-2; TCRdb proposes TRBD1, but this gene call is untestable without DNA. This clonotype was sampled from a human donor with ulcerative colitis or Crohn's disease, or a healthy co-twin of an affected twin (not recorded which). Specimen: blood. The CDR3 in this case is CSVPGQGAGTNTGELFF.